This T cell receptor (beta chain) was documented in a study of T cells in Graves' hyperthyroidism and ophthalmopathy. Study summary: At the time of initial diagnosis and before any treatment, peripheral blood was collected. Study results and limitations: Ophthalmopathy, which appeared later, was predicted by the model a median 6.5 months before onset. Within blood appeared most thyroid clonotypes that had expanded above 0.001.

There were TCR beta CDR3 regions amplified from RNA transcripts. HTBI primers drove first-round RT-PCR of the TCR CDR3. TCRdb processed the multiplex PCR reads anew with MiXCR; each CDR3 protein has one entry. The table includes 300,000 to 450,000 distinct CDR3 sequences, about a sixth detected once. As regards this clonotype: The target antigen is unknown. A much larger clone sits a single nucleotide away, making a read error possible.

This CDR3 is built from 13 residues. Germline V lookup: CDR1 SGHDT, CDR2 YYEEEE. Trimming took off 3 bases at V and 4 bases at J, with 11 bases between the two ends. The chain has TRBV5-6 and TRBJ2-7; no clear D. This receptor was identified in a woman between 18 and 30 years old with Graves' hyperthyroidism that later progressed to Graves' ophthalmopathy. Source material: blood. CDR3 amino acids: CASSSESHYEQYF. The CDR3, as DNA: TGTGCCAGCAGCTCGGAGAGCCATTACGAGCAGTACTTC.